Listed here are 27 T cell receptor beta chains from one sample, sequenced in a study of blood T cell repertoires in COVID-19. The method was immunoSEQ multiplex PCR; TCRdb's version includes in-frame clones alone and lacks a portion of them. The sample includes just under 350,000 clones, more than 70% of them seen just once. Sequenced sample: peripheral blood. These receptors were collected from a man younger than 40 with active or convalescent COVID-19.

V and J are TRBV4-1 and TRBJ1-1; 9 positions agree with TRBD1. The germline V gene has CDR1 MGHRA and CDR2 YSYEKL. The CDR3 has 14 amino acids. V lost 5 bases to trimming and J lost 4 bases; unmatched junction nucleotides: 5. CDR3 sequence (DNA): TGCGCCAGCAGCGCGGACAGGGGCGCCACTGAAGCTTTCTTT. Protein product: CASSADRGATEAFF.

DNA of the CDR3: TGTGCCAGCAGCTTCCGAGAGCTTGAAAAACTGTTTTTT. Translating gives CASSFRELEKLFF. The chain couples TRBV3-1 (or the pseudogene TRBV3-2) to TRBJ1-4; D not resolved. In germline, CDR1 is LGHDT, CDR2 YNNKEL (reference sequence). The CDR3 loop spans 13 amino acids. Trimming took off 5 bases at V and 7 bases at J, with 11 bases between the two ends.

The chain couples TRBV9 to TRBJ2-7; 13 bases are shared with TRBD2. The CDR3 consists of 16 residues. The germline CDR1 and CDR2 sequences are SGDLS and YYNGEE. V lost 6 bases, J lost 3 bases, and 9 bases stayed unmatched. CDR3 coding DNA: TGTGCCAGCACCGAAGGACTAGCGGGGGAGCTCTACGAGCAGTACTTC. It encodes CASTEGLAGELYEQYF.

This rearrangement joins TRBV6-1 to TRBJ1-3; TRBD1 aligns across 10 bases. CDR1 and CDR2 (germline): MNHNS, SASEGT. J lost 2 bases, V lost 6 bases, and 4 bases had no gene match. This CDR3 has 15 amino acids. CDR3 region: CASRTGGATGNTIYF. DNA of the CDR3: TGTGCCAGCAGGACAGGGGGCGCGACTGGAAACACCATATATTTT.

CDR3 in DNA: TGCGCCAGCAGCCAAGGAGGGTCTCTAGGCTCCTACGAGCAGTACTTC. Translating gives CASSQGGSLGSYEQYF. The V gene is TRBV4-1, the J gene TRBJ2-7, with D possibly being TRBD2 (5 bases). CDR1 and CDR2 (germline): MGHRA, YSYEKL. Trimming stripped 1 base from V and 0 bases from J, with 13 bases between. The CDR3 is 16 amino acids.

The gene calls are TRBV6-5 and TRBJ2-1; 8 nucleotides line up with TRBD2. The trim removed 4 bases at V and 2 bases at J, leaving 4 bases unmatched. Germline V gene lookup returns CDR1 MNHEY and CDR2 SVGAGI. The CDR3 runs to 15 residues. The CDR3 region is CASSSPGGPYNEQFF. The CDR3 coding sequence is TGTGCCAGCAGTTCTCCGGGAGGGCCCTACAATGAGCAGTTCTTC.

A single count supports this clone. The rearrangement joins TRBV5-1 to TRBJ2-5; 7 positions match TRBD2. V dropped 2 bases and J dropped 5; count of bases not matched to a gene: 6. This CDR3 contains 14 residues. CDR1 and CDR2 from the germline V gene are SGHRS and YFSETQ. CDR3 protein: CASSFTPGRETQYF. The CDR3 DNA follows: TGCGCCAGCAGCTTTACACCCGGGAGGGAGACCCAGTACTTC.

The rearrangement uses TRBV4-1 and TRBJ2-1; 8 bases match TRBD2. Germline CDR1 is MGHRA and CDR2 is YSYEKL. J was trimmed by 10 bases and V by 2 bases; bases with no gene match: 10. This CDR3 spans 15 amino acids. The CDR3 reads CASSQPGLAGREQFF. CDR3 coding DNA: TGCGCCAGCAGCCAACCCGGACTAGCCGGACGCGAGCAGTTCTTC.

The chain couples TRBV19 to TRBJ1-5, with D perhaps matching TRBD1 (6 bases). This CDR3 has 16 amino acids. Germline CDR1 LNHDA, CDR2 SQIVND (reference sequence). Between the trimmed V and J ends, which lost 9 bases and 0 bases, there was a span of 18 bases. The CDR3 is CARDRDPSYSNQPQHF. The CDR3, as DNA: TGTGCCAGGGACAGAGACCCGTCGTATAGCAATCAGCCCCAGCATTTT.

This clone was seen only once. This rearrangement joins TRBV7-3 to TRBJ2-7; 10 bases align to TRBD2. The CDR3 consists of 15 residues. Germline loops: CDR1 SGHTA, CDR2 FQGTGA. V was pared by 5 bases and J by 4 bases, with 8 bases of the junction left unmatched. CDR3 residues: CASSPSGGAPYEQYF. CDR3 coding DNA: TGTGCCAGCAGCCCCAGCGGGGGGGCCCCATACGAGCAGTACTTC.

J is TRBJ2-7 and V is TRBV4-1; D is uncertain. The CDR3 runs to 11 residues. V was cut by 5 bases and J by 7 bases, with 9 bases left in between. Germline V gene lookup returns CDR1 MGHRA and CDR2 YSYEKL. In DNA form, the CDR3 reads TGCGCCAGCAGCTCAACATCGGAGCAGTACTTC. Its protein is CASSSTSEQYF.

The chain is built from TRBV7-3 and TRBJ2-2; TRBD1 matches 9 bases. There are 16 residues in the CDR3. V lost 5 bases, J lost 0 bases, and 4 bases stayed unmatched. Germline V CDR1 and CDR2: SGHTA, FQGTGA. The CDR3 sequence is CASSPTGGSNTGELFF. The CDR3 DNA sequence: TGTGCCAGCAGCCCTACAGGGGGCTCGAACACCGGGGAGCTGTTTTTT.

The V call is TRBV4-1, the J call TRBJ2-7, with 10 bases aligning to TRBD1. This CDR3 is 15 amino acids long. V shed 2 bases, J shed 2 bases, and the junction held 3 bases outside the gene matches. CDR1 and CDR2 (germline): MGHRA, YSYEKL. CDR3 protein: CASSQTDRGTYEQYF. The CDR3 coding sequence is TGCGCCAGCAGCCAAACGGACAGGGGGACCTACGAGCAGTACTTC.

V is TRBV4-1 and J is TRBJ2-3, with D possibly TRBD2 on 7 matching bases. The germline CDR1 and CDR2 sequences are MGHRA and YSYEKL. The CDR3 spans 13 residues. Trimming shortened V by 7 bases and J by 4 bases, and 12 bases separated the two germline ends. The CDR3 DNA reads TGCGCCAGCAATGCGGGGGCCGCAGATACGCAGTATTTT. Its protein product is CASNAGAADTQYF.

The rearrangement uses TRBV28 and TRBJ2-1; the match to TRBD2 covers 7 bases. Germline V gene lookup returns CDR1 MDHEN and CDR2 SYDVKM. V lost 2 bases, J lost 9 bases, and 10 bases stayed unmatched. The length of the CDR3 is 15 residues. CDR3 amino acids: CASSLRAGVNPEQFF. The CDR3, as DNA: TGTGCCAGCAGTTTAAGGGCGGGAGTAAATCCTGAGCAGTTCTTC.

The table lists this clone with many counts. CDR3 amino acids: CASSSPGTSGPPPSYNEQFF. The CDR3 nucleotides read TGTGCCAGCAGCTCACCTGGGACTAGCGGGCCTCCCCCCTCCTACAATGAGCAGTTCTTC. V is TRBV2 and J is TRBJ2-1; the match to TRBD2 covers 12 bases. The CDR3 covers 20 residues. The germline gives CDR1 SNHLY, CDR2 FYNNEI. With 6 bases clipped from V and 0 bases from J, the junction kept 15 bases outside the gene matches.

J is TRBJ1-1 and V is TRBV14; D not certain. The CDR3 totals 14 residues. The germline V gene has CDR1 SGHDN and CDR2 FVKESK. Trimming took 4 bases from V and 1 from J, leaving 10 bases between them. CDR3: CASSPTAGNTEAFF. In DNA form, the CDR3 reads TGTGCCAGCAGCCCAACGGCGGGGAACACTGAAGCTTTCTTT.

This clone was seen more than once but under ten times. Distinct nucleotide sequences in the sample also encode this CDR3. The chain has TRBV11-3 and TRBJ2-5, with D perhaps TRBD2 (6 bases). CDR3 length: 14 residues. With 5 bases removed from V and 2 bases from J, the gap between germline ends came to 12 bases. Looked up from germline, CDR1 is SGHNT and CDR2 is YENEEA. CDR3 amino acids: CASSRRDSQETQYF. CDR3 sequence (DNA): TGTGCCAGCAGCCGTAGGGACTCGCAAGAGACCCAGTACTTC.

In this sample, this clone turned up once. The rearrangement links TRBV5-1 to TRBJ2-3, with D possibly being TRBD2 (5 bases). Germline V gene data show CDR1 as SGHRS and CDR2 as YFSETQ. This CDR3 is built from 11 residues. The V end lost 0 bases, the J end lost 13 bases, and 9 bases lay between the germline ends. The CDR3: CASSLGQEEYF. The CDR3 nucleotides read TGCGCCAGCAGCTTGGGTCAGGAGGAGTATTTT.

The gene calls are TRBV19 and TRBJ2-3, with 8 bases aligning to TRBD2. After removal of 6 bases from V and 8 bases from J, the junction contained 13 bases not matched to a gene. CDR3 length: 15 amino acids. From germline, CDR1 is LNHDA and CDR2 SQIVND (reference sequence). This CDR3 is CASSPVAGGSGTQYF. DNA for the CDR3: TGTGCCAGTAGCCCCGTGGCGGGAGGTTCGGGTACGCAGTATTTT.

The CDR3 coding sequence is TGTGCCAGCAGTTTACTGGACAGGAGCTCCTACGAGCAGTACTTC. It translates to CASSLLDRSSYEQYF. The genes are TRBV27 and TRBJ2-7, with TRBD1 matching over 7 bases. This CDR3 spans 15 amino acids. The germline V gene encodes CDR1 MNHEY and CDR2 SMNVEV (reference sequence). The J segment lost 0 bases and the V segment lost 2 bases, leaving 4 bases of the junction unmatched.

The chain is built from TRBV7-3 and TRBJ2-5; D possibly corresponds to TRBD1 (7 bases). V shed 2 bases and J shed 5 bases, with 15 bases lying between them. Germline V gives CDR1 SGHTA, CDR2 FQGTGA. The CDR3 covers 15 residues. The CDR3 DNA reads TGTGCCAGCAGCTTAGGAGGGGGCAAGGGGGAGACCCAGTACTTC. The encoded protein is CASSLGGGKGETQYF.

The rearrangement joins TRBV29-1 to TRBJ1-2, with D possibly TRBD1 on 5 matching bases. This CDR3 contains 14 residues. Germline lookup yields CDR1 SQVTM and CDR2 ANQGSEA. Trimming took 3 bases from V and 3 from J, leaving 14 bases between them. CDR3 in DNA: TGCAGCGTTGAGGTTGGGAGGGACCACTATGGCTACACCTTC. Translated: CSVEVGRDHYGYTF.

The rearrangement joins TRBV20-1 to TRBJ2-7; a weak D match, TRBD1 (5 bases). The CDR3 consists of 11 residues. Germline loops: CDR1 DFQATT, CDR2 SNEGSKA (reference sequence). The V and J ends lost 5 bases and 4 bases respectively, with 9 bases between them. CDR3 residues: CSASQGYEQYF. CDR3 bases: TGCAGTGCTTCTCAGGGTTACGAGCAGTACTTC.

The chain is built from TRBV3-1 (or the pseudogene TRBV3-2) and TRBJ1-2, with D hard to call. CDR1 is LGHDT and CDR2 is YNNKEL in the germline V gene (reference sequence). The V gene lost 0 bases and the J gene lost 3 bases, with 8 bases spanning the gap. The CDR3 has 14 amino acids. The CDR3 DNA follows: TGTGCCAGCAGCCAAGACCACCGGTACTATGGCTACACCTTC. Amino acid sequence: CASSQDHRYYGYTF.

This chain links TRBV19 with TRBJ1-1; 8 bases line up with TRBD1. The V and J ends lost 3 bases and 4 bases, in that order; junction bases with no gene match: 7. Germline V gene data show CDR1 as LNHDA and CDR2 as SQIVND (reference sequence). This CDR3 contains 15 residues. The CDR3 nucleotides are TGTGCCAGTAGTATCACAGGGGGTTTAAGCACTGAAGCTTTCTTT. Protein: CASSITGGLSTEAFF.

This clone has a handful of counts. The chain is built from TRBV28 and TRBJ1-2, with a tentative D call TRBD1 (5 bases). The CDR3 is 14 amino acids. Trimming removed 3 bases at V and 0 bases at J, with 8 bases between. Germline CDR1 is MDHEN and CDR2 is SYDVKM. For the CDR3, the DNA is TGTGCCAGCAGTTTTGTAGGGGCTAACTATGGCTACACCTTC. This encodes CASSFVGANYGYTF.